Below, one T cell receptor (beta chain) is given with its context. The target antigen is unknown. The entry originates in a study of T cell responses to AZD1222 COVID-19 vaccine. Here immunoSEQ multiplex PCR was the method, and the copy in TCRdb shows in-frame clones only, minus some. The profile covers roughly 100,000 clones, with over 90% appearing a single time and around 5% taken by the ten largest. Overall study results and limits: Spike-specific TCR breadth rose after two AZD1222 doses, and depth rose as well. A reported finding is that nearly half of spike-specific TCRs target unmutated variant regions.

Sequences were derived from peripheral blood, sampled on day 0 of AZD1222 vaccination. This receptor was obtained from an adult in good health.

DNA of the CDR3: TGTGCCACCCGTGGCGGGGAGGCCACCGGGGAGCTGTTTTTT. Protein product: CATRGGEATGELFF. This sequence joins TRBV10-3 and TRBJ2-2; possibly TRBD2 for D (6 bases). Germline lookup yields CDR1 ENHRY and CDR2 SYGVKD. V was clipped by 10 bases and J by 4 bases, with 16 bases between them. The CDR3 is 14 residues long.